Given below is one T cell receptor beta chain in context. The data were obtained in a study of blood T cells in healthy people across ages. Primers used in a second PCR of about 7 to 12 cycles were a sample-barcoded 5' primer and a J-beta primer mix. TCRdb reprocessed the 5' RACE reads via MiXCR and lists one record per CDR3 protein. The table lists around 1,500,000 distinct CDR3 sequences, 25% to 30% of them singletons. The V and J ends lost 3 bases and 6 bases, in that order; junction bases with no gene match: 7. The CDR3 runs 15 residues. Germline loops: CDR1 DFQATT, CDR2 SNEGSKA (reference sequence).

This TCR derives from a woman aged 25 to 45 in good health. This chain links TRBV20-1 with TRBJ2-1, with 11 bases lining up with TRBD2. The sequenced material came from blood. The CDR3 coding sequence is TGCAGTGCTAGCCTGACTAGCGGGGCAACCAATGAGCAGTTCTTC. This gives the protein CSASLTSGATNEQFF.